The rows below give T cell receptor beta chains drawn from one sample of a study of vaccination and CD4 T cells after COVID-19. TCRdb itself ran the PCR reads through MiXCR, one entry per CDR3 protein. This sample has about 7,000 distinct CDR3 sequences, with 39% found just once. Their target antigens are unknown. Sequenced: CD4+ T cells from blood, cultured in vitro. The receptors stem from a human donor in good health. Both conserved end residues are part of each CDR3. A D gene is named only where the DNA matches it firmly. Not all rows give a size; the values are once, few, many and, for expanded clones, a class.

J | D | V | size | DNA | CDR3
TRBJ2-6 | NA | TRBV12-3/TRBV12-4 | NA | TGTGCCAGCAGCTCCGATGGGGCCAACGTCCTGACTTTC | CASSSDGANVLTF
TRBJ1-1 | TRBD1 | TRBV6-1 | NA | TGTGCCACGCAGGGGGGTGCCCATTGGAACACTGAAGCTTTCTTT | CATQGGAHWNTEAFF
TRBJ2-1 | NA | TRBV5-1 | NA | TGCGCCAGCAGCTTGATCGACAGCTCCTACAATGAGCAGTTCTTC | CASSLIDSSYNEQFF
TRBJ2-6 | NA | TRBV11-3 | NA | TGTGCCAGCAGCCGAACAGAATCTGGGGCCAACGTCCTGACTTTC | CASSRTESGANVLTF
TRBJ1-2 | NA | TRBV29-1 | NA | TGCAGCGCCCCCCGGACCCATAACTATGGCTACACCTTC | CSAPRTHNYGYTF
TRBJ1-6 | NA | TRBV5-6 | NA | TGTGCCAGCAGCTCGACGTACTCAATTAGTAATTCACCCCTCCACTTT | CASSSTYSISNSPLHF
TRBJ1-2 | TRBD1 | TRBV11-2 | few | TGTGCCAGCAGCTTAGCTTCAGTCCGGGACAGGGGGCTCTATGGCTACACCTTC | CASSLASVRDRGLYGYTF
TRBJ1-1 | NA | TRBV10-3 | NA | TGTGCCATCAGGGAGGGGCTGGCTGAAGCTTTCTTT | CAIREGLAEAFF
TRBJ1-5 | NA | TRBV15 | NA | TGTGCCACCAGCAGAGACAGGGGTCGGGGTTGGCCCCAGCATTTT | CATSRDRGRGWPQHF
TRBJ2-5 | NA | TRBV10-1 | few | TGCGCCAGCAGCCCGGAAGGCCGGTACCAAGAGACCCAGTACTTC | CASSPEGRYQETQYF
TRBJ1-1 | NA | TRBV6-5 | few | TGTGCCAGCAGTTACCGGGGCGAAGCTTTCTTT | CASSYRGEAFF
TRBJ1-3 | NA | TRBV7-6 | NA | TGTGCCAGCAGCCCCGAAGCGACGACCATATATTTT | CASSPEATTIYF
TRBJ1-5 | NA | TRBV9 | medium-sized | TGTGCCAGCAGCGTAGGGAGTTTACCAAATCAGCCCCAGCATTTT | CASSVGSLPNQPQHF
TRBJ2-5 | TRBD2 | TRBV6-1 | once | TGTGCCAGCAAAAGCGGGGGACCCAGGTCCCAAGAGACCCAGTACTTC | CASKSGGPRSQETQYF
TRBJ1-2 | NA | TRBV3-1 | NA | TGTGCCAGCAGCCAGAGGAAGGATGGCTACACCTTC | CASSQRKDGYTF
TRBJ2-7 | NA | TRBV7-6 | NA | TGTGCCAGCAGCTTGGACAGCGGCCCTTACGAGCAGTACTTC | CASSLDSGPYEQYF
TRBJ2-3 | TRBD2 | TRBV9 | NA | TGTGCCAGCAGCCCACTAGCGGGGGGGACCACAGATACGCAGTATTTT | CASSPLAGGTTDTQYF
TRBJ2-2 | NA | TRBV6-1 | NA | TGTGCCAGCAGCCTCCGGACCTCGAACACCGGGGAGCTGTTTTTT | CASSLRTSNTGELFF
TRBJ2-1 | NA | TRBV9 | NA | TGTGCCAGCAGCGTTTCCGCAAGCTCCTACAATGAGCAGTTCTTC | CASSVSASSYNEQFF
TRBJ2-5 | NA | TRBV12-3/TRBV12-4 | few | TGTGCCACCTCAGGGCAAGAGACCCAGTACTTC | CATSGQETQYF
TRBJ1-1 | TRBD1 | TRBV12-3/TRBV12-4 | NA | TGTGCCAGCACCGGGGGACAGGGGAAGGGGAACACTGAAGCTTTCTTT | CASTGGQGKGNTEAFF
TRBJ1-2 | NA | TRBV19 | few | TGTGCCAGTAGTAACCAGGTTAACTATGGCTACACCTTC | CASSNQVNYGYTF
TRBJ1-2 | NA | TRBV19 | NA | TGTGCCAGTAGTATCGACGTAACCTATGGCTACACCTTC | CASSIDVTYGYTF
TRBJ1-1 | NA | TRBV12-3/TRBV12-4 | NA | TGTGCCAGCAGTTGGATCAACACTGAAGCTTTCTTT | CASSWINTEAFF
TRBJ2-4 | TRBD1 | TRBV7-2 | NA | TGTGCCAGCAGCTTAGGGAGCCGACAGGGCGGTGGGAACATTCAGTACTTC | CASSLGSRQGGGNIQYF
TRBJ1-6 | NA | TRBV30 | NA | TGTGCCTGGAGTGTACTTAGCAGGCAATTAGGGAATTCACCCCTCCACTTT | CAWSVLSRQLGNSPLHF
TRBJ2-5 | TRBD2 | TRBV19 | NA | TGTGCCAGTAGTATAGGGATAGTCCCTCGGGGGACTAGCGGCCAAGAGACCCAGTACTTC | CASSIGIVPRGTSGQETQYF
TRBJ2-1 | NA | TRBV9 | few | TGTGCCAGCAGCGTAGGTCGCGGAAATGAGCAGTTCTTC | CASSVGRGNEQFF
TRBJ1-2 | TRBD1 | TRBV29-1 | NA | TGCAGCGCTGGCCGACAGGGGAACTATGGCTACACCTTC | CSAGRQGNYGYTF